Listed here is a single T cell receptor (beta chain). The specificity of this receptor is unknown. Per-base qualities were not stored, and no clone one base away is much larger. As encoded in the germline V gene, CDR1 is SGHDT while CDR2 is YYEEEE. The CDR3 spans 15 residues, from the cysteine through the phenylalanine. The DNA shown is the 45-base CDR3, in frame from base 1. V is pared back by 2 bases and J by 0 bases, with 10 bases lying between the germline termini. The data were taken from a study of blood T cell repertoires in COVID-19 (TCRdb year 2020). Regarding the research as a whole: The collaborator samples originated in the United States, Italy and Spain and spanned the acute and convalescent phases of COVID-19. The prospective study material was composed of cDNA or gDNA derived from T cells, B-cell-depleted T cells, or PBMCs. The dataset comprised deeply sampled blood TCRbeta repertoires from subjects exposed to, actively infected with, or recovered from COVID-19. The repertoires were made available in a free public database intended to serve as a resource for research on the immune response to SARS-CoV-2. Samples came from the ongoing ImmuneRACE study (first 160 participants) plus 1,254 subjects from 6 global collaborators. The sample metadata nearly always contained a de-identified subject ID, COVID-19 status, age in years and sex. Where HLA class I and class II types were available, the types were taken from metadata supplied by the sample provider, not from assay-based typing.

Collaborating institutions collected whole blood in K2EDTA tubes following their own protocols. Collaborator samples were shipped for TCRbeta analysis as frozen whole blood, isolated PBMCs, or DNA extracted from either sample type. Results the study describes overall, beyond this receptor: How much clinical and demographic metadata was included differed by source and by participant, and the metadata was provided uncurated.

TCRbeta CDR3 regions were amplified from genomic DNA using the immunoSEQ Assay, a bias-controlled multiplex PCR. As for the original processing: Nucleated cell counts per sample were estimated from amplification of reference gene primers within the assay. To quantify the absolute abundance of each unique TCRbeta CDR3 rearrangement, sequence reads were collapsed and filtered. For each sample, productive Simpson clonality was calculated as the square root of Simpson's diversity index over productive rearrangements. TCRdb retrieved this table from immuneACCESS and kept in-frame rearrangements only. Not all clones are present; in checked studies, unresolved V genes account for under half, and no reason is known for the remainder. That table supplies the V and J calls and clone size; D and trimming were determined from the DNA. The sample records some 380,000 clones, around 84% of which are singletons. The ten biggest clones cover about 1.2% of the sample.

The material sequenced was peripheral blood. The sequence joins TRBV5-6 to TRBJ2-3; the D gene cannot be named for sure. The receptor's source is a human donor with acute or convalescent COVID-19. The donor label of this sample is uncertain. In nucleotides, the sequence is TGTGCCAGCAGCTTCCGGAGACCTAGCACAGATACGCAGTATTTT. Translation gives CASSFRRPSTDTQYF.